Included here is one T cell receptor beta chain sequence, with context. V dropped 0 bases and J dropped 3; count of bases not matched to a gene: 7. The V gene's germline CDR1 is MGHRA and CDR2 YSYEKL. The CDR3 covers 16 residues. The data were obtained in a study of shared T cell receptors in the human thymus. The assay was immunoSEQ multiplex PCR, and TCRdb's table has in-frame clones only and misses some. The data contain about 660,000 clones, more than 75% of them singletons. This sample also belongs to another study, concerning human thymus T cells.

The material sequenced was thymocytes. The sequence came from a boy under two years old with a congenital heart defect. V usage is TRBV4-1 and J usage is TRBJ2-7; 8 bases are shared with TRBD1. This CDR3 is CASSQERPGGFYEQYF. In DNA form, the CDR3 reads TGCGCCAGCAGCCAAGAAAGGCCAGGGGGCTTCTACGAGCAGTACTTC.